One and the same sample provided the 3 T cell receptor beta chains below, sequenced in a study of blood T cells in healthy people across ages (dated by TCRdb to between 2014 and 2017). To prepare the library, 5' RACE was applied. Sequencing instrument: Illumina HiSeq 2500. A second roughly 6 to 12 cycle PCR used a sample-barcoded 5' primer and a J-beta primer mix. Using fastp at Q25 and MiXCR, TCRdb reprocessed the public reads and kept productive beta chains. Duplicate CDR3 protein sequences are folded into a single record with the most common DNA and genes. The sample contains just under 550,000 distinct CDR3 sequences, 24% of them found a single time. Roughly 9% of the sample is held by the ten biggest clonotypes. The same specimen was also included in a second study, on T cells of mothers and their children.

The sequenced sample was blood. These receptors were collected from a boy younger than 18 in good health.

In this sample, this clonotype turned up a few times. The chain has TRBV28 and TRBJ2-2; tentatively, D is TRBD2 (6 bases). Germline CDR1 is MDHEN and CDR2 is SYDVKM. The V end lost 2 bases, the J end lost 2 bases, and 12 bases lay between the germline ends. The CDR3 is made up of 16 amino acids. This CDR3 reads CASSLRVSGNTGELFF. The CDR3 nucleotides are TGTGCCAGCAGTTTAAGGGTTAGCGGAAACACCGGGGAGCTGTTTTTT.

The chain recombines TRBV5-4 with TRBJ2-1; maybe TRBD1 (5 bases). V was cut by 4 bases and J by 9 bases, with 11 bases left in between. The CDR3 contains 12 residues. Per germline, CDR1 SGHNT and CDR2 YYREEE (reference sequence). CDR3 nucleotides: TGTGCCAGCAGCCAAGACAGACTTGAGCAGTTCTTC. Translation: CASSQDRLEQFF.

This clonotype showed up just a few times. A junction end diverges from the germline sequence, so it may reflect a read error. The chain combines TRBV2 with TRBJ2-1; 11 nucleotides agree with TRBD2. This CDR3 has 18 amino acids. Germline CDR1 is SNHLY and CDR2 is FYNNEI. The CDR3 region has the DNA TGTGCCAGCAGTCCCGGGACTAGCGGCCTCCCCTCCTACAATGGGCAGTTCTTC. Residues: CASSPGTSGLPSYNGQFF. Using reference TRBV2 and TRBJ2-1 for the parts outside the CDR3, the full variable domain is EPEVTQTPSHQVTQMGQEVILRCVPISNHLYFYWYRQILGQKVEFLVSFYNNEISEKSEIFDDQFSVERPDGSNFTLKIRSTKLEDSAMYFCASSPGTSGLPSYNGQFFGPGTRLTVL.